This passage covers 2 T cell receptor beta chains from one sample sequenced in a study of high-grade serous ovarian cancer treatment subgroups. The repertoire was sequenced with immunoSEQ multiplex PCR; TCRdb's copy has only in-frame clones and lacks some. Altogether 25,000 to 30,000 clones are present, about 88% being singletons, with the ten largest covering roughly 2%. Tumor tissue was taken before any definitive surgery or chemotherapy was given. The sequencing input was tumor tissue. These receptor sequences come from a human donor with high-grade serous ovarian cancer.

The genes are TRBV29-1 and TRBJ2-7; D is undetermined. V was pared by 2 bases and J by 4 bases, with 6 bases between. Germline V lookup: CDR1 SQVTM, CDR2 ANQGSEA. This CDR3 region has 11 residues. CDR3 DNA: TGCAGCGTTGAATTGGGGTACGAGCAGTACTTC. It specifies CSVELGYEQYF.

CDR3 sequence reads: CAWSVLAGVVVYF. The CDR3 bases are TGTGCCTGGAGTGTGCTAGCGGGAGTCGTTGTGTATTTT. The chain couples TRBV30 to TRBJ2-3, with 10 positions matching TRBD2. Germline-derived CDR1 and CDR2 are GTSNPN and SVGIG (reference sequence). The V and J ends lost 0 bases and 14 bases, in that order; junction bases with no gene match: 8. The length of the CDR3 is 13 residues. Complete variable domain (other parts from reference TRBV30 and TRBJ2-3): SQTIHQWPATLVQPVGSPLSLECTVEGTSNPNLYWYRQAAGRGLQLLFYSVGIGQISSEVPQNLSASRPQDRQFILSSKKLLLSDSGFYLCAWSVLAGVVVYFGPGTRLTVL.